The T cell receptor beta chain described here comes from a study of type 1 and type 2 diabetes patients. Study-level results: With limited T2D and control samples, some T1D-only expanded clones may not be T1D-specific. V and J gene usage correlated at roughly 0.97 between type 2 diabetes and control samples.

Genomic DNA was the PCR template. The TCR beta CDR3 region was amplified using 30 forward and 13 reverse primers. TCRdb re-called the multiplex PCR reads through MiXCR, storing one row per CDR3 protein. Among approximately 260,000 distinct CDR3 sequences listed, roughly 44% were seen once. This clonotype was observed a handful of times. Its antigen is unknown. The sample comprised peripheral blood mononuclear cells (PBMCs). The receptor was derived from a man between 18 and 29 years old with type 2 diabetes.

CDR3 in DNA: TGTGCCACCGGCAACAGGGCCACCAACTATGGCTACACCTTC. Translated, it gives CATGNRATNYGYTF. V gene TRBV19 combines with J gene TRBJ1-2; D may be TRBD1 (6 bases). The CDR3 loop spans 14 amino acids. The V gene's germline CDR1 is LNHDA and CDR2 SQIVND (reference sequence). Between the trimmed V and J ends, which lost 10 bases and 2 bases, there was a span of 17 bases.